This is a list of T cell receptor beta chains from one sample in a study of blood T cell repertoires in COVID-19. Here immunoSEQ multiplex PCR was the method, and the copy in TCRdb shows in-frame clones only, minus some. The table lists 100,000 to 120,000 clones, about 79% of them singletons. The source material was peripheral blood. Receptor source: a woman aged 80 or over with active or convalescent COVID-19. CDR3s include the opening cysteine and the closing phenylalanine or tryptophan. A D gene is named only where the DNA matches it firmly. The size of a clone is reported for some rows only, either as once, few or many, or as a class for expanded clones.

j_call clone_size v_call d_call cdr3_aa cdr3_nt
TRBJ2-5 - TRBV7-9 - CASSSGWETQYF TGTGCCAGCAGCTCGGGATGGGAGACCCAGTACTTC
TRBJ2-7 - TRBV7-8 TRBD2 CASSLTSGRVYEQYF TGTGCCAGCAGCCTAACTAGCGGGAGGGTCTACGAGCAGTACTTC
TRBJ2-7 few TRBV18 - CASSPLPAGGEQYF TGTGCCAGCTCACCACTGCCCGCAGGAGGCGAGCAGTACTTC
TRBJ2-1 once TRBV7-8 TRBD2 CASSQLAGAYNEQFF TGTGCCAGCAGCCAACTAGCGGGAGCGTACAATGAGCAGTTCTTC
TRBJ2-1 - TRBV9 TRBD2 CASSVVPAGANYNEQFF TGTGCCAGCAGCGTAGTACCAGCGGGAGCAAACTACAATGAGCAGTTCTTC
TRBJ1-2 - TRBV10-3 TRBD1 CAITEPGQGYYGYTF TGTGCCATCACCGAACCGGGACAGGGATACTATGGCTACACCTTC
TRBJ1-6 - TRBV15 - CATSRPGGTDNSPLHF TGTGCCACCTCCCGACCCGGGGGGACGGATAATTCACCCCTCCACTTT
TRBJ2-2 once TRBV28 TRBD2 CASSPRGTGGTGELFF TGTGCCAGCAGTCCCCGCGGTACGGGGGGCACCGGGGAGCTGTTTTTT
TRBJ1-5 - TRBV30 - CAWSANRDQPQHF TGTGCCTGGAGTGCTAACAGGGATCAGCCCCAGCATTTT
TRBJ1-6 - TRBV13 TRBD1 CASSRKKDRGKFNSPLHF TGTGCCAGCAGCCGTAAAAAGGACAGGGGAAAGTTTAATTCACCCCTCCACTTT
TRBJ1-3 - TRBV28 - CASSFGGIAGSGNTIYF TGTGCCAGCAGTTTCGGCGGGATCGCCGGCTCTGGAAACACCATATATTTT
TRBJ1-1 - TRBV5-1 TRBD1 CASRVGGQFTEAFF TGCGCCAGCCGTGTCGGGGGACAGTTCACTGAAGCTTTCTTT
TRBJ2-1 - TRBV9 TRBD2 CASSVLAGVYNEQFF TGTGCCAGCAGCGTGCTAGCGGGAGTTTACAATGAGCAGTTCTTC
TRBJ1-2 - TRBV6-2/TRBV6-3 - CASSYHGNYGYTF TGTGCCAGCAGTTACCACGGTAACTATGGCTACACCTTC
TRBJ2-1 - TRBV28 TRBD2 CASRAGGRGNEQFF TGTGCCAGCAGAGCGGGGGGGCGGGGGAATGAGCAGTTCTTC
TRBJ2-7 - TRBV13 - CASSLAGTYEQYF TGTGCCAGCAGCTTAGCGGGGACCTACGAGCAGTACTTC
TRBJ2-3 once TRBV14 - CASSHLSGDTQYF TGTGCCAGCAGCCATTTAAGCGGAGATACGCAGTATTTT
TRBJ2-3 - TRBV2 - CASRVGDSQYF TGTGCCAGCAGGGTGGGAGATTCGCAGTATTTT
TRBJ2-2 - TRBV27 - CASKRQVPGELFF TGTGCCAGCAAAAGACAGGTCCCCGGGGAGCTGTTTTTT
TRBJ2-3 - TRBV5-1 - CASSLGNSGLSTDTQYF TGCGCCAGCAGCTTGGGGAATAGCGGACTTAGCACAGATACGCAGTATTTT
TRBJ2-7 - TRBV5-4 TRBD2 CASSLSGRASEQYF TGTGCCAGCAGCTTGAGCGGGAGGGCCTCAGAACAGTACTTC
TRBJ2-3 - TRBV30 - CAWRGERAADTQYF TGTGCCTGGAGAGGGGAGCGGGCCGCAGATACGCAGTATTTT
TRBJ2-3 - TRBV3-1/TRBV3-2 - CASSQGLGTDTQYF TGTGCCAGCAGCCAAGGACTCGGCACAGATACGCAGTATTTT